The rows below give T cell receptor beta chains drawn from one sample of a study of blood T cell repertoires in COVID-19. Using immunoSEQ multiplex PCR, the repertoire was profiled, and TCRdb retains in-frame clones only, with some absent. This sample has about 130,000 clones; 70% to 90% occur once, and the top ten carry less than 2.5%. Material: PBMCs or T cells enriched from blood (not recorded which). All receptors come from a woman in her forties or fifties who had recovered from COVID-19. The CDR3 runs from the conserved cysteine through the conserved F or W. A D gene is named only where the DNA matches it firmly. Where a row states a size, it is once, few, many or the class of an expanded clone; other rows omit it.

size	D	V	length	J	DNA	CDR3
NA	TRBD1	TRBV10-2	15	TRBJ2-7	TGCGCCAGCAGATCCGGGACAGGGGGTATCTACGAGCAGTACTTC	CASRSGTGGIYEQYF
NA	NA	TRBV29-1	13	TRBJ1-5	TGCAGCGTTGCAGGGATTGGGGATCAGCCCCAGCATTTT	CSVAGIGDQPQHF
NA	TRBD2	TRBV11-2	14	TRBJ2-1	TGTGCCAGCCTACTAGCGGGGGGATACAATGAGCAGTTCTTC	CASLLAGGYNEQFF
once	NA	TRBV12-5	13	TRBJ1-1	TGTGCTAGTGGTTTGGCACAGGGAACTGAAGCTTTCTTT	CASGLAQGTEAFF
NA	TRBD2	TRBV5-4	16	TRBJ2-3	TGTGCCAGCAGCGTACCGGGACTAGCGAGCACAGATACGCAGTATTTT	CASSVPGLASTDTQYF
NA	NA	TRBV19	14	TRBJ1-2	TGTGCCAGTAGTATCGAGAAGGGGCGGTATGGCTACACCTTC	CASSIEKGRYGYTF
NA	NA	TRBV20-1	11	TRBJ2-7	TGCAGTGCTAGATCCACCTACGAGCAGTACTTC	CSARSTYEQYF
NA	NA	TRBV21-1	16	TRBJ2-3	TGTGCCAGCAGCAAAGCGCTTTGGCACCCCTGGGATACGCAGTATTTT	CASSKALWHPWDTQYF
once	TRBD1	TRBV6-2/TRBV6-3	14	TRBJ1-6	TGTGCCAGCAGTCCCCAAGAGGACAGGGTAGTCCTCCACTTT	CASSPQEDRVVLHF
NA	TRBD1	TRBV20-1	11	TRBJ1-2	TGCAGTGGGTGGACAGGGAATGGCTACACCTTC	CSGWTGNGYTF
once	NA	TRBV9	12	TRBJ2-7	TGTGCCAGCAGCGGTAGGGGGTACGAGCAGTACTTC	CASSGRGYEQYF
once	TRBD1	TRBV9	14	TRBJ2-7	TGTGCCAGCAGCGTCGGACAGGGGGCTCACGAGCAGTACTTC	CASSVGQGAHEQYF
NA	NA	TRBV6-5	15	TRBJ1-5	TGTGCCACCCTGGAAGGGGTGAATAGCAATCAGCCCCAGCATTTT	CATLEGVNSNQPQHF
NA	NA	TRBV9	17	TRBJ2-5	TGTGCCAGCAGCGTAGAGGGACTCCCGACAGGGCAAGAGACCCAGTACTTC	CASSVEGLPTGQETQYF
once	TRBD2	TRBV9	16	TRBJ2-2	TGTGCCAGCAGCCCCCCTAGCGGGGGGCTGGGCGGGGAGCTGTTTTTT	CASSPPSGGLGGELFF
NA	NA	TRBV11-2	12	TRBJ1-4	TGTGCCAGCAGCTTGGAGGGAGGCATACTGTTTTTT	CASSLEGGILFF
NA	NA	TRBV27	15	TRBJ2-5	TGTGCCAGCAGTTTATCGGGGCGGGGAGAAGAGACCCAGTACTTC	CASSLSGRGEETQYF
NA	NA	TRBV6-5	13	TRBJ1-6	TGTGCCAGCAGGCTTCCACATAATTCGCCCCTCCACTTT	CASRLPHNSPLHF
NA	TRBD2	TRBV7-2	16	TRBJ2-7	TGTGCCAGCAGCTTAGTATCTAGCGGGGGGACCTACGAGCAGTACTTC	CASSLVSSGGTYEQYF
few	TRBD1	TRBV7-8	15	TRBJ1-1	TGTGCCAGCAGTCCATACGACAGGGGCGGGACTGAAGCTTTCTTT	CASSPYDRGGTEAFF
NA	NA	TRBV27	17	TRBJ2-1	TGTGCCAGCAGTTTATTTGCGGGGCCACTAACTGCGGATGAGCAGTTCTTC	CASSLFAGPLTADEQFF
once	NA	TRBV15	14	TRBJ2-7	TGTGCCACCAGCGGAAGACAGCCGTCGGACGAGCAGTACTTC	CATSGRQPSDEQYF
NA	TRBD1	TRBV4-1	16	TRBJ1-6	TGCGCCAGCAGCCCACCCCCGGGACAGGGGAATTCACCCCTCCACTTT	CASSPPPGQGNSPLHF
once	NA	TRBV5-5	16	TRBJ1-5	TGTGCCAGCAGCTTAGCGGGCAGTTATAGCAATCAGCCCCAGCATTTT	CASSLAGSYSNQPQHF
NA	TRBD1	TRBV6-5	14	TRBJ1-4	TGTGCCAGCAGTCGACAGGGGGGGGATGAAAAACTGTTTTTT	CASSRQGGDEKLFF
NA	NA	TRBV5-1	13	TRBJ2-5	TGCGCCAGCAGCCCTGGACTGCAAGAGACCCAGTACTTC	CASSPGLQETQYF
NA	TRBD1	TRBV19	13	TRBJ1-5	TGTGCCACCTGGGACAGGGCCACTCAGCCCCAGCATTTT	CATWDRATQPQHF
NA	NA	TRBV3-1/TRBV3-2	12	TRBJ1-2	TGTGCCAGCAGCCAAGGAGGGTATGGCTACACCTTC	CASSQGGYGYTF
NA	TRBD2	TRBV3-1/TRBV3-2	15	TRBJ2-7	TGTGCCAGCAGCCAATTTCGGCCTAGCGGGGGAGGCTTATACTTC	CASSQFRPSGGGLYF
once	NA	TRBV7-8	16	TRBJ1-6	TGTGCCAGCAGCCAAGGACAGAGCTCCTATAATTCACCCCTCCACTTT	CASSQGQSSYNSPLHF
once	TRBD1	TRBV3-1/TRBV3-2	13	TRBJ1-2	TGTGCCAGCAGCCCCCGGACAGGGAATGGCTACACCTTC	CASSPRTGNGYTF
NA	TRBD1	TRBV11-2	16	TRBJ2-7	TGTGCCAGCAGCTTAGCCCCTCCGGGACAGGGCTACGAGCAGTACTTC	CASSLAPPGQGYEQYF
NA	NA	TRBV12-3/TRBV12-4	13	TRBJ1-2	TGTGCCAGCAGTTCGCGAAGTAACTATGGCTACACCTTC	CASSSRSNYGYTF
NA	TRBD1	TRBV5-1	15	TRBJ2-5	TGCGCCAGCAGCGAGGACAGGGGGCGTTTGGAGACCCAGTACTTC	CASSEDRGRLETQYF
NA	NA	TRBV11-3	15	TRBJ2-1	TGTGCCAGCAGCTTAGGGGCTCGCTCCTACAATGAGCAGTTCTTC	CASSLGARSYNEQFF
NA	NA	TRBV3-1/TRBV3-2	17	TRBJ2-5	TGTGCCAGCAGCCAAGTCCTGGCGGGGGGACAGCAAGAGACCCAGTACTTC	CASSQVLAGGQQETQYF
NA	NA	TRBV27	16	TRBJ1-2	TGTGCCAGCAGTAGGCTGGGAGCTGAACGAGGCTATGGCTACACCTTC	CASSRLGAERGYGYTF
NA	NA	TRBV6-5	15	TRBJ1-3	TGTGCCAGCAGTACCGTTCAGGGCAGGGGAAACACCATATATTTT	CASSTVQGRGNTIYF